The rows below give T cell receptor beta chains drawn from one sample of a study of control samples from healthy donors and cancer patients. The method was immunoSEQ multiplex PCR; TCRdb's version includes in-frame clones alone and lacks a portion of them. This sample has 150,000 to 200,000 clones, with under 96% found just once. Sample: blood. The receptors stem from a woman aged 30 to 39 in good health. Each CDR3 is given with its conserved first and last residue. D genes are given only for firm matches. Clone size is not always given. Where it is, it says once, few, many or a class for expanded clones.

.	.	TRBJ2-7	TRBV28	TGTGCCAGCAGTTTGGTTCAGGGGCGGCTCCCCGAGCAGTACTTC	CASSLVQGRLPEQYF
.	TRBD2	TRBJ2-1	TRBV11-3	TGTGCCAGCAGCTTAGACGGCGGGAGGAGCGACAATGAGCAGTTCTTC	CASSLDGGRSDNEQFF
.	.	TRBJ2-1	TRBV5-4	TGTGCCAGCAGCGGGGAGGGGGGACCTAATTTGGGTGAGCAGTTCTTC	CASSGEGGPNLGEQFF
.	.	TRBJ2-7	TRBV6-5	TGTGCCAGCACCATGGGCCAGGGGTTATCCTACGAGCAGTACTTC	CASTMGQGLSYEQYF
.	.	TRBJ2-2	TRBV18	TGTGCCAGCTCACCCGGCCCCACCGGGGAGCTGTTTTTT	CASSPGPTGELFF
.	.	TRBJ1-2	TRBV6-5	TGTGCCAGCAGTTATTTATATAACTATGGCTACACCTTC	CASSYLYNYGYTF
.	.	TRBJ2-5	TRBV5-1	TGCGCCAGCAGCTCCGGATCCAGGGTTGGAGAGACCCAGTACTTC	CASSSGSRVGETQYF
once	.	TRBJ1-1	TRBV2	TGTGCCAGCAGTGAGAGGGGTACCGCTGAAGCTTTCTTT	CASSERGTAEAFF
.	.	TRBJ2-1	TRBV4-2	TGTGCCAGCAGCCAAGGATCCGGTCTAGTCTACAATGAGCAGTTCTTC	CASSQGSGLVYNEQFF
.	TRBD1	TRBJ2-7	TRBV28	TGTGCCAGCACCGCCGGGACAGGGAGGTACGAGCAGTACTTC	CASTAGTGRYEQYF
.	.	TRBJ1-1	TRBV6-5	TGTGCCAGCAGTTACATCCGGCAGGGGAACACTGAAGCTTTCTTT	CASSYIRQGNTEAFF
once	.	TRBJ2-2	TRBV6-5	TGTGCCAGCCACCGGGACACAAACACCGGGGAGCTGTTTTTT	CASHRDTNTGELFF
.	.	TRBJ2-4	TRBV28	TGTGCCAGCAGTTTATTAGGGGGACGAGCCAAAAACATTCAGTACTTC	CASSLLGGRAKNIQYF
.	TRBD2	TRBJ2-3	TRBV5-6	TGTGCCAGCAGCTTGGGACTAGCGAGAAGGGATACGCAGTATTTT	CASSLGLARRDTQYF
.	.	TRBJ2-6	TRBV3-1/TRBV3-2	TGTGCCAGCAGCAGGGGACTCCCCAGGGCCAACGTCCTGACTTTC	CASSRGLPRANVLTF
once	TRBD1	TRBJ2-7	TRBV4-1	TGCGCCAGCAGCCCACCGGGACAGGCCTACGAGCAGTACTTC	CASSPPGQAYEQYF
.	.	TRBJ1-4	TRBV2	TGTGCCAGCAGTGGCGGGCCTTCAACTAATGAAAAACTGTTTTTT	CASSGGPSTNEKLFF
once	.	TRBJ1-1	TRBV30	TGTGCCTGGGAAGTCAGGGGACCGACCACGAACACTGAAGCTTTCTTT	CAWEVRGPTTNTEAFF
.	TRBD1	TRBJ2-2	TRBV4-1	TGCGCCAGCAGTTACCCCGGGACAGGGGCCGCCACCGGGGAGCTGTTTTTT	CASSYPGTGAATGELFF
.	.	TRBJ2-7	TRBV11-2	TGTGCCAGCAGCACTGGAACTAGCTTCTCCTACGAGCAGTACTTC	CASSTGTSFSYEQYF
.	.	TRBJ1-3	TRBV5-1	TGCGCCAGCAGCTTGAGGGAGTCAGGGTGGGGAAACACCATATATTTT	CASSLRESGWGNTIYF
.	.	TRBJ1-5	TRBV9	TGTGCCAGCAGCCCACCGAAGGATAGCAATCAGCCCCAGCATTTT	CASSPPKDSNQPQHF
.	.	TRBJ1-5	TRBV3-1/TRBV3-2	TGTGCCAGCAGCCAAGAGGTAGGAAGCAATCAGCCCCAGCATTTT	CASSQEVGSNQPQHF
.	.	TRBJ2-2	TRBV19	TGTGCCAGTAGACTATCCCCCGGGACGGATAACACCGGGGAGCTGTTTTTT	CASRLSPGTDNTGELFF
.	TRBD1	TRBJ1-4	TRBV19	TGTGCCAGTAGTAATGGCAGGGGGCGTGAAAAACTGTTTTTT	CASSNGRGREKLFF
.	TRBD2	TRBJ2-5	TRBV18	TGTGCCAGCTCGGGGGGACTAGCCGACCAAGAGACCCAGTACTTC	CASSGGLADQETQYF
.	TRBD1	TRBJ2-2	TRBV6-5	TGTGCCAGCAGCCTAAGACAGGGGGGAACCGGGGAGCTGTTTTTT	CASSLRQGGTGELFF
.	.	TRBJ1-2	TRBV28	TGTGCCAGCAGCCCTCTTCGGAAGAACTATGGCTACACCTTC	CASSPLRKNYGYTF
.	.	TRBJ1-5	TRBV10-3	TGTGCCACCCGTTTGGCAGGGCAACAGCCCCAGCATTTT	CATRLAGQQPQHF
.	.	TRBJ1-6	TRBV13	TGTGCCAGCAGCTTAGGCCTAAGGAGATCGACAGGACCTTCACCCCTCCACTTT	CASSLGLRRSTGPSPLHF
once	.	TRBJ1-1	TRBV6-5	TGTGCCAGCAGTTACTCAAAACTAGCCCTGGACACTGAAGCTTTCTTT	CASSYSKLALDTEAFF
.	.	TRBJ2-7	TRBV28	TGTGCCAGCAGTTCAGGCGGTACCTACGAGCAGTACTTC	CASSSGGTYEQYF
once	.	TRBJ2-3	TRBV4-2	TGTGCCAGCAGCCAAGATCTGAGCATCTACGGGACAGATACGCAGTATTTT	CASSQDLSIYGTDTQYF
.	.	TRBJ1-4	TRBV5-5	TGTGCCAGCAGCTTGGCCGCACCTGAAAAACTGTTTTTT	CASSLAAPEKLFF
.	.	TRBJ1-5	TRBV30	TGTGCCTGGAGTGGGTACAGCAATCAGCCCCAGCATTTT	CAWSGYSNQPQHF
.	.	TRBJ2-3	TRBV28	TGTGCCAGCAGTTTTTCCCCGACAGAAGATACGCAGTATTTT	CASSFSPTEDTQYF
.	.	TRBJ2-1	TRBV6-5	TGTGCCAGCAGTTACGGGCCGAGCTCCTACAATGAGCAGTTCTTC	CASSYGPSSYNEQFF
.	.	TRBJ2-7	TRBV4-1	TGCGCCAGCAGCCATTCCGGGTACCCCTACGAGCAGTACTTC	CASSHSGYPYEQYF
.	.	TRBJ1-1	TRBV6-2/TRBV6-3	TGTGCCAGCAGTTACCCGTACAGGACGGTTGAAGCTTTCTTT	CASSYPYRTVEAFF
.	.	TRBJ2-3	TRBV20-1	TGCAGTGCACGAGATACGCAGTATTTT	CSARDTQYF
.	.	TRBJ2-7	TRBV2	TGTGCCAGCACCGGGCACTACGAGCAGTACTTC	CASTGHYEQYF
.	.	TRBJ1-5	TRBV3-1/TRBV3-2	TGTGCCAGCAGCCAAAATAATATCAGGGGCAATCAGCCCCAGCATTTT	CASSQNNIRGNQPQHF
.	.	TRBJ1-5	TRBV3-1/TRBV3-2	TGTGCCAGCAGCCAGGGGAGCAATCAGCCCCAGCATTTT	CASSQGSNQPQHF
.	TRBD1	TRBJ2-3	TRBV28	TGTGCCAGCAGACGCCACAGGGGTGGCACAGATACGCAGTATTTT	CASRRHRGGTDTQYF
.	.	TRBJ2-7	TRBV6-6	TGTGCCAGCAGTTTTCCCGCGGCAGGGACCTACGAGCAGTACTTC	CASSFPAAGTYEQYF
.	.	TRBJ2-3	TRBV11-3	TGTGCCAGCAGTATAGCCCCCACAGATACGCAGTATTTT	CASSIAPTDTQYF
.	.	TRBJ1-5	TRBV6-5	TGTGCCAGCAGGGAGGGGCCAAGCAATCAGCCCCAGCATTTT	CASREGPSNQPQHF
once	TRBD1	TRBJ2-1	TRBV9	TGTGCCAGCAGCACTACAGGGGAAAGCTATCGCAATGAGCAGTTCTTC	CASSTTGESYRNEQFF
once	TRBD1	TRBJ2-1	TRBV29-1	TGCAGCGGGGGACAGGGGGGCAATGAGCAGTTCTTC	CSGGQGGNEQFF
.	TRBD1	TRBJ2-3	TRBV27	TGTGCCAGTGTCCCTCTCCGGGACAGGGGCACAGATACGCAGTATTTT	CASVPLRDRGTDTQYF
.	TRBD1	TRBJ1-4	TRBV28	TGTGCCAGCAGTTTAATTGGGGACAGGGGGTTTGAAAAACTGTTTTTT	CASSLIGDRGFEKLFF
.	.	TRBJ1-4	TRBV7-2	TGTGCCAGCAGCTTAGTTGCTCAGGGAAAACTGTTTTTT	CASSLVAQGKLFF
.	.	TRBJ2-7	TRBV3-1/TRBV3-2	TGTGCCAGCAGCCAAGATGGGCAGGAGTCCTACGAGCAGTACTTC	CASSQDGQESYEQYF
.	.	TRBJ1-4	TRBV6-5	TGTGCCAGCAATAGACAGCCTAATGAAAAACTGTTTTTT	CASNRQPNEKLFF
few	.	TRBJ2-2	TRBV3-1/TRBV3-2	TGTGCCAGCACCGTGGGGGCGTTTACCACCGGGGAGCTGTTTTTT	CASTVGAFTTGELFF
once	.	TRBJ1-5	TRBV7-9	TGTGCCAGCAGCTCCGGGGCCTGGGGCAATCAGCCCCAGCATTTT	CASSSGAWGNQPQHF
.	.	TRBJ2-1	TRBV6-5	TGTGCCAGTGATTTTCGCGCCAGCTCCTACAATGAGCAGTTCTTC	CASDFRASSYNEQFF
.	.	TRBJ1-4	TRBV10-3	TGTGCCATCAGTCCGAATACCCCCGGGTCGGGTGAAAAACTGTTTTTT	CAISPNTPGSGEKLFF
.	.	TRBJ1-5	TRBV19	TGTGCCAGTAGTATTGGTTGGGGACCGCAGCATTTT	CASSIGWGPQHF